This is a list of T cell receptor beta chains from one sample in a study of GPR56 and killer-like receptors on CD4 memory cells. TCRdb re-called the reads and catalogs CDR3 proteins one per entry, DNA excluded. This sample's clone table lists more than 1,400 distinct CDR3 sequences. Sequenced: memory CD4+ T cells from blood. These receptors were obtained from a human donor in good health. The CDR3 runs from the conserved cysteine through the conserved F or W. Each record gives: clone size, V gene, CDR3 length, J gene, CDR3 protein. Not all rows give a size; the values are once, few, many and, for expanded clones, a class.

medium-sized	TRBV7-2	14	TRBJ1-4	CASSPGGNGEKLFF
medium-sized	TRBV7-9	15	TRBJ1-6	CASSFGQIHNSPLHF
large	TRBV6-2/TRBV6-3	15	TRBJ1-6	CASSNFDRGGSPLHF
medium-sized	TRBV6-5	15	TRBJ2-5	CASSYPGNSQETQYF
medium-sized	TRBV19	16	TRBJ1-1	CASSMVDRGLNTEAFF
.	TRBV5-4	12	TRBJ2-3	CASSSGADTQYF
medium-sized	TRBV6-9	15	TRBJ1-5	CASSYPTGENQPQHF
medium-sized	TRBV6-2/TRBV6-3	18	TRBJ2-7	CASSYVSGGLASVYEQYF
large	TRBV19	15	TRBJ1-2	CASTPSQRAQGGYTF
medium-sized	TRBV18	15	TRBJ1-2	CASSPQDSAMDGYTF
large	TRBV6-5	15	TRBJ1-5	CASSPQVYSNQPQHF
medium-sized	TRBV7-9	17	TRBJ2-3	CASSLGLAVISTDTQYF
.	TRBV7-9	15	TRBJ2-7	CASTAGPPSSYEQYF
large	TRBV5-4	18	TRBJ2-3	CASSSLLTSGGGTDTQYF
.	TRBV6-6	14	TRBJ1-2	CASSYSGAGYGYTF
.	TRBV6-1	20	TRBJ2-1	CASRSGQGPSNNNSYNEQFF
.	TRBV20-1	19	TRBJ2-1	CSARVAGTSGAYSYNEQFF
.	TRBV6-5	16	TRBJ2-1	CASSSPSGGVVNEQFF
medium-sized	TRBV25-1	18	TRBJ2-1	CASSGSPGASSHSSEQFF
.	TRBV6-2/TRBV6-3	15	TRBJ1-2	CASSYLGQGFYGYTF
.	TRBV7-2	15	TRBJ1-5	CASSFRTGGDQPQHF
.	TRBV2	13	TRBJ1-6	CASAGSPHSPLHF
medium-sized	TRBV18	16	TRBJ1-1	CASSPPTQGRNTEAFF
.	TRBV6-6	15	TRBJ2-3	CASSSTGSGTDTQYF
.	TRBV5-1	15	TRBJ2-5	CASSLDWGAQETQYF
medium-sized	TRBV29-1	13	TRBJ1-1	CSAPTESNTEAFF
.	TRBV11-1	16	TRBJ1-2	CASSPDYGGPFYGYTF
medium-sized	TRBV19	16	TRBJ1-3	CASSPAAVLSGNTIYF
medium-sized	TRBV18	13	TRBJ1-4	CASLGQMNEKLFF
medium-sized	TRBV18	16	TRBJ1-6	CASSRGGSSYNSPLHF
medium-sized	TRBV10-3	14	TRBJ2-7	CAISPDSGDYEQYF
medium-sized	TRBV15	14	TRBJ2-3	CATSGGGDQDTQYF
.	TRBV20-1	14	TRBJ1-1	CSANKAGLNTEAFF
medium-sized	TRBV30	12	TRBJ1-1	CAWTPWNTEAFF
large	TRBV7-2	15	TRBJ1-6	CASSSLGLENSPLHF
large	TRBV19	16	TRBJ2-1	CASSTSEGAAPNEQFF
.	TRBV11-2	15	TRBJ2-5	CASRATGTGGGGQYF
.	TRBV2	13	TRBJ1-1	CASKGQMNTEAFF
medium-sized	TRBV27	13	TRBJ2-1	CASSLSTGGEQFF
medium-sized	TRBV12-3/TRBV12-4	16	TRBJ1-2	CASSLAGGRLPDGYTF
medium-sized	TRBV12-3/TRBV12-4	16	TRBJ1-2	CASSRDRIGASYGYTF
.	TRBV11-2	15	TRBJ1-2	CASSLGPDGGNGYTF